The TCR beta chain described here comes from a study of patients and donors after allogeneic stem cell transplantation (dated by TCRdb to 2020 to 2022). The method was RT-PCR. Sequencing took place on a NextSeq 550. TCRdb trimmed the raw reads at Q25, called clones with MiXCR and kept productive beta chains. Each CDR3 protein gets just one entry, which takes the most common genes and DNA from the rows behind it. The sample records some 960,000 distinct CDR3 sequences, around 17% of which are singletons. The top ten hold around 6% of the sample. The junction carries 22 bases between V and J, which are trimmed by 6 bases and 7 bases respectively. The CDR3 sequence holds 15 residues, the cysteine and phenylalanine included. The retained sequence is limited to the CDR3, 45 bases, with the frame set at the first base. CDR1 and CDR2 are drawn from the germline V gene: MNHNS, SASEGT. This clonotype was found a few times. Its binding antigen is unknown. Within one base of it there is no much larger clone, and no base qualities were kept.

This receptor was identified in a human donor who was either an allogeneic HSCT recipient or a stem cell or donor lymphocyte infusion donor (not recorded which). It is not recorded whose cells these are; they may come from a transplant donor. Rearrangement joined TRBV6-1 to TRBJ2-7; TRBD1 could be the D gene, as 5 bases match. Sequences were obtained from blood, either unsorted or a sorted T cell fraction (not recorded which). The CDR3 is CASSGHRFPPGEQYF. The nucleotide sequence reads TGTGCCAGCAGCGGACACAGGTTTCCCCCGGGTGAGCAGTACTTC.